This record concerns one T cell receptor (beta chain) sequence. This sample stems from a study of T cells in localized non-small cell lung cancer. The ends were cut back, 0 bases at V and 5 bases at J, with 13 bases in the middle. The CDR3 is 16 residues long. CDR1 is LGHNA, CDR2 YSLEER, per germline. The assay was immunoSEQ multiplex PCR, and TCRdb's table has in-frame clones only and misses some. The sample records 50,000 to 70,000 clones, more than 80% being singletons. Material: PBMCs, obtained before any cancer treatment. The clonotype was recovered from a man aged 35 to 70 with stage II lung adenocarcinoma. The chain has TRBV4-3 and TRBJ2-2; D could derive from TRBD1 or TRBD2 (5 bases each). The CDR3 DNA reads as TGCGCCAGCAGCCAAGAGTGGGGGAGCGAAACCGGGGAGCTGTTTTTT. Its protein product is CASSQEWGSETGELFF.